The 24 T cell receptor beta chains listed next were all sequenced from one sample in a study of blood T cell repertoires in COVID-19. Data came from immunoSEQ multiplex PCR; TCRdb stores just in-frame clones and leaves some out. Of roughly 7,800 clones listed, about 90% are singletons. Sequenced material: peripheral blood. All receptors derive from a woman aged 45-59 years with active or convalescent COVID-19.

DNA for the CDR3: TGCAGTGCTAGTATGCCAGGGAGGTCCAACTATGGCTACACCTTC. The encoded protein is CSASMPGRSNYGYTF. The chain employs TRBV20-1 and TRBJ1-2, with D possibly matching TRBD1 (5 bases). V was cut by 3 bases and J by 2 bases, with 16 bases left in between. Germline V gene sequence: CDR1 DFQATT, CDR2 SNEGSKA (reference sequence). The CDR3 has 15 residues.

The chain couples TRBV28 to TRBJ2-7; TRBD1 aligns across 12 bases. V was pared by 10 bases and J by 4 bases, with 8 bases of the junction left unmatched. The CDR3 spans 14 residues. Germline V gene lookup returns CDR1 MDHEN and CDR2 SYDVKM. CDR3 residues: CATKGDRGLYEQYF. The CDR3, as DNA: TGTGCCACCAAAGGGGACAGGGGGCTTTACGAGCAGTACTTC.

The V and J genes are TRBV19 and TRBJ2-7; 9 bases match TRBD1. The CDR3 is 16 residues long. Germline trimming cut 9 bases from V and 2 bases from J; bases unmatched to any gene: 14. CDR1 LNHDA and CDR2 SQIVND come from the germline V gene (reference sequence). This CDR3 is CASRDRDIGGAYEQYF. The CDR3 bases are TGTGCCAGCCGGGACAGGGACATTGGCGGGGCCTACGAGCAGTACTTC.

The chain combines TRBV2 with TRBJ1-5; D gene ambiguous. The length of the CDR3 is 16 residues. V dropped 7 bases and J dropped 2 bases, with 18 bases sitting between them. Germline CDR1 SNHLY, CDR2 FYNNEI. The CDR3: CASTIRGRSGNQPQHF. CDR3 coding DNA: TGTGCCAGCACCATCAGAGGCCGGTCCGGCAATCAGCCCCAGCATTTT.

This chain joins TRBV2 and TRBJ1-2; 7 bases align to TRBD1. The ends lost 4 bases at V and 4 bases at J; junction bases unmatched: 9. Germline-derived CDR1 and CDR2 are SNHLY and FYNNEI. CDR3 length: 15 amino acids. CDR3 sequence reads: CASSGQGFASYGYTF. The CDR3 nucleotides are TGTGCCAGCAGTGGACAGGGCTTCGCTAGCTATGGCTACACCTTC.

The CDR3 protein is CASSYRPGDTEAFF. CDR3 nucleotide sequence: TGTGCCAGCAGTTATCGCCCGGGAGACACTGAAGCTTTCTTT. The chain carries TRBV6-5 and TRBJ1-1; D is uncertain. Germline V gene sequence: CDR1 MNHEY, CDR2 SVGAGI. The CDR3 contains 14 residues. Trimming took 3 bases from V and 3 from J, leaving 11 bases between them.

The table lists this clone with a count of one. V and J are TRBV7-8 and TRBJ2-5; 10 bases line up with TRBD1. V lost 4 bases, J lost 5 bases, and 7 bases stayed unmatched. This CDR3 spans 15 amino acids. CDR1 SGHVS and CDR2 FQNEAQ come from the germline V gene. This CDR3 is CASSSTGGMWETQYF. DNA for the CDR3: TGTGCCAGCAGCTCGACAGGGGGCATGTGGGAGACCCAGTACTTC. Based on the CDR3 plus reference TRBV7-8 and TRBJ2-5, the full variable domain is GAGVSQSPRYKVAKRGQDVALRCDPISGHVSLFWYQQALGQGPEFLTYFQNEAQLDKSGLPSDRFFAERPEGSVSTLKIQRTQQEDSAVYLCASSSTGGMWETQYFGPGTRLLVL.

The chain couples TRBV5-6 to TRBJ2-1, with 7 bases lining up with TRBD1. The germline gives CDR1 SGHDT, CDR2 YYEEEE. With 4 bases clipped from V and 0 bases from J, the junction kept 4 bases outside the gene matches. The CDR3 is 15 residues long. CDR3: CASSRDSRSYNEQFF. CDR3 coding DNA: TGTGCCAGCAGCCGGGACAGTCGCTCCTACAATGAGCAGTTCTTC.

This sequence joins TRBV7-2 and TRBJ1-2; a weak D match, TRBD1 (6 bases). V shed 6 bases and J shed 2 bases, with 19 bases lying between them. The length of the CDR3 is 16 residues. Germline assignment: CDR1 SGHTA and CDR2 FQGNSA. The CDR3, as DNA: TGTGCCAGCAGTCACATGACAGGCTCCTCGAACTATGGCTACACCTTC. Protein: CASSHMTGSSNYGYTF.

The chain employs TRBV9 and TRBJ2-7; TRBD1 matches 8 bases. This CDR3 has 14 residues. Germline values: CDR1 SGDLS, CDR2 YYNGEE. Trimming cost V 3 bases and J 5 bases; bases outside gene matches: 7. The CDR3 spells CASSGTGNRDEQYF. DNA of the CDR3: TGTGCCAGCAGCGGGACAGGGAATCGGGACGAGCAGTACTTC.

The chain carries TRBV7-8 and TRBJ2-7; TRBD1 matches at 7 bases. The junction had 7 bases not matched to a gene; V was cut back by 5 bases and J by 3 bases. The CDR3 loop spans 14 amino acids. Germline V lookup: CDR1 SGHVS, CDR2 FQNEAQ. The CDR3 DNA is TGTGCCAGCAGCATCCGGGACAGAATCTACGAGCAGTACTTC. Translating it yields CASSIRDRIYEQYF.

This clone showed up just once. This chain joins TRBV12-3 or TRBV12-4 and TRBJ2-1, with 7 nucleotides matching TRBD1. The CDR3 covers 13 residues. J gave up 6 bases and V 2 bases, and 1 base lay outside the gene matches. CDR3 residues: CASSLRGLNEQFF. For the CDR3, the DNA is TGTGCCAGCAGTTTAAGGGGGCTCAATGAGCAGTTCTTC.

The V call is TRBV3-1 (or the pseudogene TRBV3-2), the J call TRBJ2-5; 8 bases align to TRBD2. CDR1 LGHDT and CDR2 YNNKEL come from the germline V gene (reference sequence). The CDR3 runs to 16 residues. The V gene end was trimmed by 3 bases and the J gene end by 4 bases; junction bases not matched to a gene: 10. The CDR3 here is CASSQTKYRGGETQYF. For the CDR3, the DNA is TGTGCCAGCAGCCAGACTAAGTACCGGGGGGGAGAGACCCAGTACTTC.

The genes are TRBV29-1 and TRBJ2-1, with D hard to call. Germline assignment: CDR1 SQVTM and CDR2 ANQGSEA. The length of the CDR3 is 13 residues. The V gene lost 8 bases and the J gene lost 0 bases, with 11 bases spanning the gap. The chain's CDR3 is CSYSRLSYNEQFF. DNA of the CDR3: TGCAGCTACTCCAGGCTCTCCTACAATGAGCAGTTCTTC.

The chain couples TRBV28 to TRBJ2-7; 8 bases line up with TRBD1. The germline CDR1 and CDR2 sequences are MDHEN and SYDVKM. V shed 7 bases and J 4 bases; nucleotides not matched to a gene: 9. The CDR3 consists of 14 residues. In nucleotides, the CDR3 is TGTGCCAGCACGGAACAGGGGGGAATTTACGAGCAGTACTTC. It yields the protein CASTEQGGIYEQYF.

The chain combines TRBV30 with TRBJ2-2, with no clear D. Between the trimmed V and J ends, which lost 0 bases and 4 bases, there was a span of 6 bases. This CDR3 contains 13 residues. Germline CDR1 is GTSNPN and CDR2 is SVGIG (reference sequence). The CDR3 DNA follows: TGTGCCTGGAGTGTCGGTGTCACCGGGGAGCTGTTTTTT. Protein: CAWSVGVTGELFF.

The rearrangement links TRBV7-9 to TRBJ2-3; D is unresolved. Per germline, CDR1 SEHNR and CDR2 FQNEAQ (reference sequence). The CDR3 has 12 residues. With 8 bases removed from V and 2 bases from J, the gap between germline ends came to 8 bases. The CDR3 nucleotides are TGTGCCAGCGGCCACGTCACAGATACGCAGTATTTT. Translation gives CASGHVTDTQYF.

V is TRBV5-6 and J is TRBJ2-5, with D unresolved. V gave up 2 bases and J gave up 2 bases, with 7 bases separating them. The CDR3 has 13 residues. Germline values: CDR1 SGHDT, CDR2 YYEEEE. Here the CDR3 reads CASSFRFQETQYF. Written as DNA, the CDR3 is TGTGCCAGCAGCTTCAGGTTTCAAGAGACCCAGTACTTC.

The CDR3 nucleotides are TGTGCCAGCAGCTTGGGCAGGGGACAGCCCCAGCATTTT. Translated, it gives CASSLGRGQPQHF. The rearrangement uses TRBV5-8 and TRBJ1-5; a possible D gene is TRBD1 (6 bases). V lost 0 bases and J lost 7, with 8 bases in between. CDR1 and CDR2 from the germline V gene are SGHTS and YDEGEE. There are 13 residues in the CDR3. The variable domain in full, with the rest retrieved from reference TRBV5-8 and TRBJ1-5, is EAGVTQSPTHLIKTRGQQATLRCSPISGHTSVYWYQQALGLGLQFLLWYDEGEERNRGNFPPRFSGRQFPNYSSELNVNALELEDSALYLCASSLGRGQPQHFGDGTRLSIL.

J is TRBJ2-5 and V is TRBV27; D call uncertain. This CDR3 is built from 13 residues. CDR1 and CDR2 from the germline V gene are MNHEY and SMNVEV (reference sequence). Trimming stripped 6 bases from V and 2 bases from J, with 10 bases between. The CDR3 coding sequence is TGTGCCAGCAGCCCGCAGAATCAAGAGACCCAGTACTTC. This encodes CASSPQNQETQYF.

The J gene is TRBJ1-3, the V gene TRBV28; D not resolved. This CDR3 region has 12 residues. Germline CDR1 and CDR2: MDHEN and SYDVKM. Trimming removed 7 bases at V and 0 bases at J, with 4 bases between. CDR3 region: CASTGSGNTIYF. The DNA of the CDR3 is TGTGCCAGCACCGGCTCTGGAAACACCATATATTTT.

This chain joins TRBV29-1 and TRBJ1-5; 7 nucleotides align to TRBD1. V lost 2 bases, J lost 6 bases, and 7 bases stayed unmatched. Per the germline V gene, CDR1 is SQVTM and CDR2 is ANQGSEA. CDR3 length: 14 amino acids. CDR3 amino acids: CSVEQGVFVQPQHF. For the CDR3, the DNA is TGCAGCGTTGAACAGGGGGTATTCGTTCAGCCCCAGCATTTT.

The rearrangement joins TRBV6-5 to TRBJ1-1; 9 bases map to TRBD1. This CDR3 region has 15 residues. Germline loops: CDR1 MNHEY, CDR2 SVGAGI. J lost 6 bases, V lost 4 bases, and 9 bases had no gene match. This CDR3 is CASSLWRQGGAEAFF. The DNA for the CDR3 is TGTGCCAGCAGTTTGTGGCGACAGGGGGGCGCTGAAGCTTTCTTT.

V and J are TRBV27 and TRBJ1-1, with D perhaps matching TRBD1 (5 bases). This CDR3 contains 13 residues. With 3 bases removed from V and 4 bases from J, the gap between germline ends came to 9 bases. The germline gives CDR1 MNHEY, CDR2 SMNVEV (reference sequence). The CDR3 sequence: CASSFGGVTEAFF. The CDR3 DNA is TGTGCCAGCAGTTTCGGGGGGGTCACTGAAGCTTTCTTT.